The T cell receptor beta chain described here comes from a study of technical replicates of blood from a few donors. This clone was recorded only once. Looked up from germline, CDR1 is MNHEY and CDR2 is SVGAGI. Trimming removed 4 bases from V and 1 base from J, with 8 bases in between. The CDR3 spans 14 residues. Clones were sequenced by immunoSEQ multiplex PCR, and TCRdb holds only the in-frame ones, with some missing. The top ten hold approximately 0.35% of the sample, which has 85,000 to 95,000 clones, less than 96% seen once. The sample taken for sequencing was T cells isolated from PBMCs. The TCR sequence derives from a human donor in good health. The chain joins TRBV6-5 to TRBJ1-5; D unclear. CDR3 in amino acids: CASSLGDSNQPQHF. The CDR3 DNA follows: TGTGCCAGCAGTTTGGGCGACAGCAATCAGCCCCAGCATTTT.